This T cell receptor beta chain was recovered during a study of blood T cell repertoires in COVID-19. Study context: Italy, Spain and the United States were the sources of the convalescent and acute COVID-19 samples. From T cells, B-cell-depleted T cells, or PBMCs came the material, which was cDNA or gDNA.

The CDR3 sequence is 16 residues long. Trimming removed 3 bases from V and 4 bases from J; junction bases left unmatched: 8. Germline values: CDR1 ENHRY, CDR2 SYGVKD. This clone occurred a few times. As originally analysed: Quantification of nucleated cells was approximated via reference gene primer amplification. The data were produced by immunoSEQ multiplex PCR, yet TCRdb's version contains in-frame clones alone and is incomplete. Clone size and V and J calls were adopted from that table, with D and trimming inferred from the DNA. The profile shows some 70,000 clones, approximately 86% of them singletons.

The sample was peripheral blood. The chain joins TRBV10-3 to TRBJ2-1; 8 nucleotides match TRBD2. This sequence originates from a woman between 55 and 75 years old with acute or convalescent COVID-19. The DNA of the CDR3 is TGTGCCATCAGTGACTCCGGGGGGGCCGGTTACAATGAGCAGTTCTTC. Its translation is CAISDSGGAGYNEQFF.